A few counts support the clone carrying this T cell receptor (beta chain). Its specificity is unknown. The sample is drawn from a study of T-cell memory formation after mild COVID-19. TCRdb processed the 5' RACE reads anew with MiXCR; each CDR3 protein has one entry. The sample holds roughly 300,000 distinct CDR3 sequences, over 7% seen once. Whole-study results and caveats: Memory sampled before infection contained some responding clones, suggesting cross-reactive memory joined. Researchers could not confirm that second-wave clones peaking on day 37 targeted SARS-CoV-2.

Trimming pared 6 bases from V and 1 base from J, leaving 17 bases between. Germline CDR1 is LGHDT and CDR2 is YNNKEL (reference sequence). This CDR3 contains 16 residues. The receptor's source is a man between 18 and 29 years old who had mild COVID-19 (a few samples of this study predate the infection). Cell type and time point are not known. Sequencing input: PBMCs or a T cell subset sorted from them (not recorded which). V usage is TRBV3-1 and J usage is TRBJ2-3, with D unresolved. CDR3 nucleotide sequence: TGTGCCAGCAGTCCTCGGACGGGTAAAGGCACAGATACGCAGTATTTT. Protein product: CASSPRTGKGTDTQYF.